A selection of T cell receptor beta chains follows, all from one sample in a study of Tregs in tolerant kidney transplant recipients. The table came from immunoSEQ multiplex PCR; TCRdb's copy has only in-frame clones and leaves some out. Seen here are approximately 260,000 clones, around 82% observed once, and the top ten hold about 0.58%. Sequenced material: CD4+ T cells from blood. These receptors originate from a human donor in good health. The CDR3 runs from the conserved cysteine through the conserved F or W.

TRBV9,CASSGTSSTDTQYF
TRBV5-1,CASSPDDRVKYGGYTF
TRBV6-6,CASVRHHQETQYF
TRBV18,CASSPQVSGGPVDTQYF
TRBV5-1,CASSPTRDRPRETQYF
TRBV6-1,CASRQGAGAYEQYF
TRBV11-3,CASSLDGLSETQYF
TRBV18,CASSYSYGYTF
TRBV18,CASSPSSSDHEQYF
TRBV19,CASKGGARSYTF
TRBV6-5,CASSYSTRGAGELFF
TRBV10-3,CAISEPSGTSGHNEQFF
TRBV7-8,CASSLTAQLTGELFF
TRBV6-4,CASSDGDTGELFF
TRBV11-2,CATRANLYNEQFF
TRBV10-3,CAISDGLTSTDTQYF
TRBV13,CASSPAPRLVPQETQYF
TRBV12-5,CASAGGRGNTEAFF
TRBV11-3,CASSLQGAGNTIYF
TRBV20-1,CSVGYGYTF
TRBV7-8,CASSLVTLTGSEQYF
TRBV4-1,CASSSEPTGWGSGYTF
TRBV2,CASSESGSSYEQYF
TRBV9,CASSVAEREGRREQFF
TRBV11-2,CASSLGLPTDTQYF
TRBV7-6,CASSLASLNEQFF
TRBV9,CASSVPHSADTQYF
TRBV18,CASSPRGQGTEAFF
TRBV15,CATSRGGLAYYNEQFF
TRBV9,CASSVVGGGTSRDYNEQFF
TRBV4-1,CASSRQTGGDQPQHF
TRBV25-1,CASRQGRQNTEAFF
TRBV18,CASSFDREGGYTF
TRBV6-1,CAINKGGTNTEAFF
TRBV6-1,CASSPSWGRVEPQHF
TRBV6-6,CASSPRRGYGYTF
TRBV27,CASSLSLGTDTQYF
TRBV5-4,CASSSLAGGRGEQFF
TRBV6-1,CASSELLGSTNEKLFF
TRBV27,CASKPRPLGSQPQHF
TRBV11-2,CASSLWFDSPLHF
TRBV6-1,CASSEAGGNQPQHF
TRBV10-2,CASSESGGSGTHEQYF
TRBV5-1,CASNPGHTTDTQYF
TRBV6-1,CASIGANYGYTF
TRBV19,CASSDSGGAEEQYF
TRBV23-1,CASSQGITGAHEQYF
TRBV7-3,CASSLRGESSYSGANVLTF
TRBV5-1,CASSDDHIPGNEQFF
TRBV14,CASSQRGRTSGRSEQYF
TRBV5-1,CASSLGQMGLISSYNEQFF
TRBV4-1,CASSQAAGYEPQHF
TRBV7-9,CASRPGRMDEQFF
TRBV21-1,CASISGQGINQPQHF
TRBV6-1,CASSERPGPGDGYTF
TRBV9,CASSINRDSLFF
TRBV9,CASSVVPSRGAAGNTIYF